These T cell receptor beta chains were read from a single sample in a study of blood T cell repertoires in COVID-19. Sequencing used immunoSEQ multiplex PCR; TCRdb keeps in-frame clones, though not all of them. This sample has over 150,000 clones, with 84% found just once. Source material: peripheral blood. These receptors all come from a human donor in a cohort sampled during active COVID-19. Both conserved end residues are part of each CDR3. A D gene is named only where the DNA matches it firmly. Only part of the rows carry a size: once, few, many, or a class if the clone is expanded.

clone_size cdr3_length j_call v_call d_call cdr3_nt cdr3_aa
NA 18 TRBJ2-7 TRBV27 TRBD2 TGTGCCAGCAGTTTACCAGAACCTGGGGGGGAGAGGTCCTACGAGCAGTACTTC CASSLPEPGGERSYEQYF
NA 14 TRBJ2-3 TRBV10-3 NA TGTGCCATCAGTGTAAGAGGGTCCGGAGATACGCAGTATTTT CAISVRGSGDTQYF
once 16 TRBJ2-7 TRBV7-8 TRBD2 TGTGCCAGCAGTTTAGCCCCGACTAGCGGGATCTACGAGCAGTACTTC CASSLAPTSGIYEQYF
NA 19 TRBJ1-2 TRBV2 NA TGTGCCAGCAGGTCCAGGGGACATTACAACCTCCGTGGGTCCTATGGCTACACCTTC CASRSRGHYNLRGSYGYTF
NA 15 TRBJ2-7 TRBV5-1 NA TGCGCCAGCAGCTTCTCCGCTAGACCGACCTACGAGCAGTACTTC CASSFSARPTYEQYF
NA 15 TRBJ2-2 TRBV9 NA TGTGCCAGCAGAGGGGGTGGGATTAACACCGGGGAGCTGTTTTTT CASRGGGINTGELFF
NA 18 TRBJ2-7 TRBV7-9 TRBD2 TGTGCCAGCAGCCCGGAACCGGGACTAGGCGGGAGGCTCTACGAGCAGTACTTC CASSPEPGLGGRLYEQYF
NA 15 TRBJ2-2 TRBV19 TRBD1 TGTGCCAGTACCTTGGGACAGGGGGTCACCGGGGAGCTGTTTTTT CASTLGQGVTGELFF
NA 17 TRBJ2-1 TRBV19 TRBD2 TGTGCCAGTAGTATATCCGATACTAGCGGGAGCTACAATGAGCAGTTCTTC CASSISDTSGSYNEQFF
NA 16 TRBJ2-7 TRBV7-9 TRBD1 TGTGCCAGCAGCTTAGTTGCAGGGACAGGGGTGATCGAGCAGTACTTC CASSLVAGTGVIEQYF